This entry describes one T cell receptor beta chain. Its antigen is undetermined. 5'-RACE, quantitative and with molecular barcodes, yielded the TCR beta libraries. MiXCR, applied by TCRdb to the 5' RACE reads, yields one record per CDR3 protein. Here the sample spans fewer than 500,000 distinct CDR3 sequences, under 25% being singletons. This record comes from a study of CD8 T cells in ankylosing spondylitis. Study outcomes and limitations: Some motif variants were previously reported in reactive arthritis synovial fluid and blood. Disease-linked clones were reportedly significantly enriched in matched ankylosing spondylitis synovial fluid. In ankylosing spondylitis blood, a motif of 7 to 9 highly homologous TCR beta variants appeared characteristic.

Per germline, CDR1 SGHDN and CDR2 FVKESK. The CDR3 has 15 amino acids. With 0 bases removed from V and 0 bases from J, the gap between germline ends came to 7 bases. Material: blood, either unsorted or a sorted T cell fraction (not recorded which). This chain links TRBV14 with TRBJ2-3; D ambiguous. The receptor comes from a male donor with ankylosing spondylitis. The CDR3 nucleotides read TGTGCCAGCAGCCAAGAAGGGCTAAGCACAGATACGCAGTATTTT. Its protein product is CASSQEGLSTDTQYF.